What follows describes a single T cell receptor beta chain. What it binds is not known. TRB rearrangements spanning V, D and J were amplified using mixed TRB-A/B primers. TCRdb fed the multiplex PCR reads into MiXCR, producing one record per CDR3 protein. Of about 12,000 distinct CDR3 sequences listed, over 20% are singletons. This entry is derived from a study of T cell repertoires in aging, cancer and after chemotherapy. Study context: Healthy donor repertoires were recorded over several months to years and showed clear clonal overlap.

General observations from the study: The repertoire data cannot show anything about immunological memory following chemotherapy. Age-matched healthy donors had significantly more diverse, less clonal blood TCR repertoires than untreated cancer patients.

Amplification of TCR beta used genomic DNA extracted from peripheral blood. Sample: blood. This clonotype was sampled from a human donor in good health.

CDR3 coding DNA: TGTGCCAGCAGTTACTCGGGGCGGGGGGAGGCAGATACGCAGTATTTT. Protein: CASSYSGRGEADTQYF. The chain couples TRBV27 to TRBJ2-3; 8 bases are a match to TRBD2. V shed 4 bases and J 4 bases; nucleotides not matched to a gene: 10. This CDR3 region has 16 residues. CDR1 MNHEY and CDR2 SMNVEV come from the germline V gene (reference sequence).